These 27 T cell receptor beta chains share one sample of origin, sequenced in a study of blood T cell repertoires in COVID-19. Produced via immunoSEQ multiplex PCR; TCRdb's table is partial and in-frame only. The sample yields about 480,000 clones, roughly 91% seen once. Specimen: peripheral blood. These receptors all come from a woman aged 25 to 39 with acute or convalescent COVID-19.

The CDR3 bases are TGTGCCAGCAGCTTCCCAAATTCACCCCTCCACTTT. Translating it yields CASSFPNSPLHF. The chain recombines TRBV7-9 with TRBJ1-6; no firm D call. Trimming took 3 bases from V and 7 from J, leaving 4 bases between them. This CDR3 is 12 amino acids long. Germline CDR1 reads SEHNR; CDR2 reads FQNEAQ (reference sequence).

The chain has TRBV10-2 and TRBJ2-3; TRBD2 agrees at 10 bases. CDR1 is WSHSY and CDR2 is SAAADI in the germline V gene. The CDR3 has 16 amino acids. V was pared by 3 bases and J by 4 bases, with 7 bases of the junction left unmatched. The CDR3 is CASSDRGLAPSDTQYF. As DNA, the CDR3 is TGCGCCAGCAGTGACAGGGGACTAGCGCCTTCAGATACGCAGTATTTT.

J is TRBJ2-3 and V is TRBV11-2; 7 bases align to TRBD1. The CDR3 covers 15 residues. V gave up 5 bases and J gave up 2 bases; unmatched junction bases: 7. Germline lookup yields CDR1 SGHAT and CDR2 FQNNGV. The CDR3 DNA reads TGTGCCAGCAGCCCCGGGACAGCAAACACAGATACGCAGTATTTT. Encoded protein: CASSPGTANTDTQYF.

The V gene is TRBV6-1, the J gene TRBJ2-3, with 10 bases identical to TRBD2. The CDR3 totals 16 residues. After removal of 2 bases from V and 4 bases from J, the junction contained 6 bases not matched to a gene. Germline CDR1 is MNHNS and CDR2 is SASEGT. CDR3 sequence reads: CASSEWSSGGADTQYF. The CDR3 nucleotides are TGTGCCAGCAGTGAATGGTCTAGCGGGGGTGCAGATACGCAGTATTTT.

This clone appeared many times. This sequence joins TRBV4-1 and TRBJ1-1; 8 bases map to TRBD1. CDR3 size: 14 residues. Germline V CDR1 and CDR2: MGHRA, YSYEKL. V was clipped by 1 base and J by 5 bases; unmatched bases: 3. Written as DNA, the CDR3 is TGCGCCAGCAGCCAAGGGACAGGGTTGACTGAAGCTTTCTTT. Amino acids: CASSQGTGLTEAFF.

The chain employs TRBV12-1 and TRBJ2-3; TRBD1, the D gene given by the table, was not confirmed from the DNA. TRBV12-1 constitutes a pseudogene. This CDR3 region has 15 residues. The CDR3 sequence is CASSFVDRTKDTQYF. CDR3 nucleotides: TGTGCCAGCAGCTTTGTCGACAGGACAAAAGATACGCAGTATTTT.

The V gene is TRBV24-1, the J gene TRBJ2-2; D is undetermined. This CDR3 is 16 amino acids long. Germline assignment: CDR1 KGHDR and CDR2 SFDVKD. The V end lost 4 bases, the J end lost 2 bases, and 13 bases lay between the germline ends. The CDR3 here is CATSEPARGNTGELFF. CDR3 in DNA: TGTGCCACCAGTGAGCCAGCCCGCGGTAACACCGGGGAGCTGTTTTTT.

The gene calls are TRBV19 and TRBJ2-4; TRBD1 aligns across 10 bases. The J segment lost 0 bases and the V segment lost 6 bases, leaving 23 bases of the junction unmatched. The CDR3 consists of 22 residues. The germline gives CDR1 LNHDA, CDR2 SQIVND (reference sequence). DNA of the CDR3: TGTGCCAGTAGCTCTATGCGACAAACCGGGACAGGGGCCGTCCTAGCCAAAAACATTCAGTACTTC. Its translation: CASSSMRQTGTGAVLAKNIQYF. The full variable domain, rest sourced from reference TRBV19 and TRBJ2-4, is DGGITQSPKYLFRKEGQNVTLSCEQNLNHDAMYWYRQDPGQGLRLIYYSQIVNDFQKGDIAEGYSVSREKKESFPLTVTSAQKNPTAFYLCASSSMRQTGTGAVLAKNIQYFGAGTRLSVL.

This sequence joins TRBV4-2 and TRBJ2-1; 12 bases are a match to TRBD2. The J segment lost 7 bases and the V segment lost 7 bases, leaving 14 bases of the junction unmatched. Germline V CDR1 and CDR2: LGHNA, YNFKEQ. There are 17 residues in the CDR3. For the CDR3, the DNA is TGTGCCAGCACCACAAGGGCCCCTAGCGGGGGGGGGAATGAGCAGTTCTTC. The encoded protein is CASTTRAPSGGGNEQFF.

The chain employs TRBV9 and TRBJ1-2, with 11 bases identical to TRBD1. CDR3 size: 15 residues. Germline lookup yields CDR1 SGDLS and CDR2 YYNGEE. V lost 3 bases, J lost 7 bases, and 8 bases stayed unmatched. The CDR3 coding sequence is TGTGCCAGCAGCGGCTCTAGGACAGGGGGCTTTGGCTACACCTTC. This translates into CASSGSRTGGFGYTF.

V is TRBV7-9 and J is TRBJ1-1, with unresolved D. V lost 5 bases to trimming and J lost 5 bases, with 9 bases between them. The germline CDR1 and CDR2 sequences are SEHNR and FQNEAQ (reference sequence). CDR3 length: 12 amino acids. The CDR3 is CASSRGNTEAFF. Here the CDR3 DNA reads TGTGCCAGCAGCCGAGGTAATACTGAAGCTTTCTTT.

The chain uses TRBV12-5 and TRBJ2-1; 7 bases agree with TRBD2. Germline V CDR1 and CDR2: LGHNT, FRNRAP. The ends lost 0 bases at V and 4 bases at J; junction bases unmatched: 12. The CDR3 covers 18 residues. The CDR3: CASGLVLSASGVYNEQFF. DNA of the CDR3: TGTGCTAGTGGTTTGGTACTTTCGGCTAGCGGCGTTTACAATGAGCAGTTCTTC.

This chain connects TRBV30 to TRBJ2-7; 7 nucleotides line up with TRBD1. The CDR3 covers 14 residues. Germline V gene data show CDR1 as GTSNPN and CDR2 as SVGIG (reference sequence). V lost 4 bases and J lost 3; bases outside the gene matches: 9. Written as DNA, the CDR3 is TGTGCCTGGAAAGACAGGGAGCTTGTCTACGAGCAGTACTTC. Translating it yields CAWKDRELVYEQYF.

As regards this clone: Other DNA sequences within the sample encode an identical CDR3. The genes are TRBV12-5 and TRBJ1-1; D not certain. Trimming stripped 1 base from V and 1 base from J, with 4 bases between. The CDR3 loop spans 13 amino acids. Germline CDR1 reads LGHNT; CDR2 reads FRNRAP. The CDR3 nucleotides are TGTGCTAGTGGTTTGGGGGCGAACACTGAAGCTTTCTTT. Its protein is CASGLGANTEAFF.

This chain links TRBV4-1 with TRBJ2-7; possibly TRBD2 for D (6 bases). Trimming shortened V by 0 bases and J by 4 bases, and 10 bases separated the two germline ends. The germline gives CDR1 MGHRA, CDR2 YSYEKL. The CDR3 sequence is 14 residues long. The CDR3 spells CASSQEGLSYEQYF. CDR3 nucleotide sequence: TGCGCCAGCAGCCAAGAGGGACTGAGTTACGAGCAGTACTTC.

This rearrangement joins TRBV5-4 to TRBJ2-7; a possible D gene is TRBD2 (6 bases). Trimming left V 2 bases short and J 5 bases short, with 17 bases between. This CDR3 region has 15 residues. CDR1 and CDR2 (germline): SGHNT, YYREEE (reference sequence). The CDR3 DNA reads as TGTGCCAGCAGCTTTGGGGGGTATCTTCCTGACGAGCAGTACTTC. Its protein product is CASSFGGYLPDEQYF. The whole variable domain, filled in from reference TRBV5-4 and TRBJ2-7, reads ETGVTQSPTHLIKTRGQQVTLRCSSQSGHNTVSWYQQALGQGPQFIFQYYREEENGRGNFPPRFSGLQFPNYSSELNVNALELDDSALYLCASSFGGYLPDEQYFGPGTRLTVT.

The CDR3 DNA reads TGTGCCAGCAGTGACCCTGCGCCTAGCGAGCAGTACTTC. Translated: CASSDPAPSEQYF. The chain links TRBV6-1 to TRBJ2-7, with D unresolved. V was pared by 3 bases and J by 6 bases, with 12 bases between. The V gene's germline CDR1 is MNHNS and CDR2 SASEGT. The CDR3 runs 13 residues.

This clone occurred a few times. J is TRBJ1-1 and V is TRBV27; D possibly corresponds to TRBD1 (5 bases). The V end was cut by 0 bases, the J end by 2 bases, with 10 bases between. The CDR3 has 15 residues. Germline CDR1 MNHEY, CDR2 SMNVEV (reference sequence). CDR3 DNA: TGTGCCAGCAGTTTATCGCTAGGGGCAAACACTGAAGCTTTCTTT. It encodes CASSLSLGANTEAFF.

This clone came up once. The J gene is TRBJ1-1, the V gene TRBV9; unclear D gene. The length of the CDR3 is 14 residues. Deletions cut 2 bases from V and 2 bases from J, with 10 bases between. Germline CDR1 SGDLS, CDR2 YYNGEE. CDR3 loop: CASSVGDFNTEAFF. The CDR3 nucleotides are TGTGCCAGCAGCGTCGGAGACTTCAACACTGAAGCTTTCTTT.

V gene TRBV2 combines with J gene TRBJ2-1, with 7 bases that match TRBD1. The junction had 10 bases not matched to a gene; V was cut back by 4 bases and J by 7 bases. CDR1 is SNHLY, CDR2 FYNNEI, per germline. The CDR3 is made up of 15 amino acids. Here the CDR3 reads CASSAHRGVGNEQFF. As DNA, the CDR3 is TGTGCCAGCAGTGCCCACAGGGGTGTCGGAAATGAGCAGTTCTTC.

V and J are TRBV2 and TRBJ2-3, with 16 nucleotides matching TRBD2. J gave up 5 bases and V 1 base, and 15 bases lay outside the gene matches. The CDR3 runs to 21 residues. CDR1 and CDR2 from the germline V gene are SNHLY and FYNNEI. The CDR3 bases are TGTGCCAGCAGTGAAGTGATACCGGGACTAGCGGGGGGGAGAAACCAAGATACGCAGTATTTT. Translating gives CASSEVIPGLAGGRNQDTQYF.

The chain couples TRBV6-4 to TRBJ2-5; 12 bases are shared with TRBD2. The length of the CDR3 is 17 residues. The germline V gene has CDR1 MRHNA and CDR2 SNTAGT. Trimming took 2 bases from V and 4 from J; bases not matched to a gene: 8. The CDR3, as DNA: TGTGCCAGCAGTGACAGGCTAGCGGGGGGGGCGGGAGAGACCCAGTACTTC. It yields the protein CASSDRLAGGAGETQYF.

This chain links TRBV5-1 with TRBJ2-3, with TRBD2 matching 14 bases. This CDR3 contains 18 residues. In germline, CDR1 is SGHRS, CDR2 YFSETQ. Trimming at V came to 0 bases and at J to 3 bases, leaving 6 bases not matched to a gene. The CDR3 bases are TGCGCCAGCAGCTTGGGACTAGCGGGGGGGTTGTTGACAGATACGCAGTATTTT. This translates into CASSLGLAGGLLTDTQYF.

A word on this clone: A read error is possible here, since a much larger clone lies one base away. The sample carries other DNA sequences with the same CDR3. The chain uses TRBV14 and TRBJ1-2; 9 bases match TRBD1. The J segment lost 8 bases and the V segment lost 7 bases, leaving 8 bases of the junction unmatched. The CDR3 is 13 amino acids. Germline values: CDR1 SGHDN, CDR2 FVKESK. The CDR3 DNA is TGTGCCAGCAAGGGACAGGGTACGGAAGGCTACACCTTC. This translates into CASKGQGTEGYTF.

This chain uses TRBV6-5 with TRBJ1-3; D is ambiguous. Looked up from germline, CDR1 is MNHEY and CDR2 is SVGAGI. V was clipped by 7 bases and J by 0 bases, with 7 bases between them. This CDR3 spans 13 amino acids. The DNA of the CDR3 is TGTGCCAGCATACAGTCCTCTGGAAACACCATATATTTT. Translating it yields CASIQSSGNTIYF.

The rearrangement joins TRBV6-4 to TRBJ2-1; perhaps TRBD1 as D (5 bases). V was cut by 4 bases and J by 15 bases, with 19 bases left in between. Germline CDR1 and CDR2: MRHNA and SNTAGT. The CDR3 is made up of 13 amino acids. This CDR3 is CASSAGWPPQWFF. The CDR3 DNA reads as TGTGCCAGCAGTGCAGGGTGGCCCCCTCAGTGGTTCTTC.

This clone was detected once. This chain connects TRBV28 to TRBJ2-7; tentatively, D is TRBD1 (6 bases). Germline V gives CDR1 MDHEN, CDR2 SYDVKM. This CDR3 has 14 residues. V shed 6 bases and J shed 1 base, with 13 bases lying between them. CDR3 in amino acids: CASSETGYSYEQYF. The CDR3 coding sequence is TGTGCCAGCAGCGAAACAGGGTATTCCTACGAGCAGTACTTC.